Listed here are 14 T cell receptor beta chains from one sample, sequenced in a study of control samples from healthy donors and cancer patients. This table comes from immunoSEQ multiplex PCR, and its TCRdb copy is limited to in-frame clones, with some not included. The repertoire includes more than 95,000 clones, around 88% of them detected once, and 15% to 20% sits in the top ten. Material: PBMCs. These receptors came from a man in his fifties or sixties with lung cancer.

This sequence joins TRBV9 and TRBJ2-3; TRBD2 agrees at 12 bases. The CDR3 spans 15 residues. Germline trimming cut 4 bases from V and 2 bases from J; bases unmatched to any gene: 2. Germline V CDR1 and CDR2: SGDLS, YYNGEE. DNA for the CDR3: TGTGCCAGCAGCCGGACTAGCGGGGTCACAGATACGCAGTATTTT. Translation: CASSRTSGVTDTQYF.

This clone was observed at least ten times. CDR3: CASSEKGEQPQHF. The CDR3 region has the DNA TGTGCCAGCAGTGAAAAGGGAGAGCAGCCCCAGCATTTT. This chain links TRBV2 with TRBJ1-5; the D is unclear. Germline CDR1 is SNHLY and CDR2 is FYNNEI. V dropped 2 bases and J dropped 7 bases, with 9 bases sitting between them. The CDR3 loop spans 13 amino acids.

The gene calls are TRBV7-9 and TRBJ2-5; D is unresolved. V was cut by 1 base and J by 4 bases, with 7 bases left in between. This CDR3 has 13 residues. Germline V CDR1 and CDR2: SEHNR, FQNEAQ (reference sequence). The CDR3 DNA reads as TGTGCCAGCAGCTTAGGAATTCGAGAGACCCAGTACTTC. This translates into CASSLGIRETQYF.

The gene calls are TRBV6-6 and TRBJ1-3, with a possible D match to TRBD1 (6 bases). CDR3 length: 15 amino acids. CDR1 is MNHNY and CDR2 is SVGAGI in the germline V gene (reference sequence). Trimming took 5 bases from V and 3 from J, leaving 14 bases between them. The CDR3 protein is CASSLTTGSGNTIYF. The CDR3 region has the DNA TGTGCCAGCAGTCTAACTACAGGGAGTGGAAACACCATATATTTT.

This clone has only a few counts. This chain uses TRBV11-3 with TRBJ1-1; D is unresolved. The ends were cut back, 5 bases at V and 3 bases at J, with 10 bases in the middle. Germline loops: CDR1 SGHNT, CDR2 YENEEA. The CDR3 covers 13 residues. This CDR3 reads CASSPQSDTEAFF. CDR3 nucleotides: TGTGCCAGCAGCCCCCAAAGCGACACTGAAGCTTTCTTT. Filled out from reference TRBV11-3 and TRBJ1-1, the complete variable domain reads EAGVVQSPRYKIIEKKQPVAFWCNPISGHNTLYWYLQNLGQGPELLIRYENEEAVDDSQLPKDRFSAERLKGVDSTLKIQPAELGDSAVYLCASSPQSDTEAFFGQGTRLTVV.

The CDR3 sequence is CASSPWGVGGQETQYF. CDR3 DNA: TGTGCCAGCAGCCCATGGGGAGTGGGGGGCCAAGAGACCCAGTACTTC. This rearrangement joins TRBV9 to TRBJ2-5; D possibly corresponds to TRBD2 (6 bases). V shed 4 bases and J shed 1 base, with 17 bases lying between them. The CDR3 contains 16 residues. CDR1 is SGDLS, CDR2 YYNGEE, per germline.

The CDR3 region is CASSLKGGGTNEKLFF. CDR3 in DNA: TGTGCCAGCAGCTTGAAGGGGGGCGGGACTAATGAAAAACTGTTTTTT. This sequence joins TRBV5-4 and TRBJ1-4, with D perhaps TRBD1 (6 bases). The CDR3 runs to 16 residues. Trimming stripped 1 base from V and 2 bases from J, with 12 bases between. CDR1 SGHNT and CDR2 YYREEE come from the germline V gene (reference sequence).

The V gene is TRBV25-1, the J gene TRBJ1-1; possibly TRBD1 for D (6 bases). The V gene's germline CDR1 is MGHDK and CDR2 SYGVNS. The CDR3 runs 13 residues. The V gene lost 6 bases and the J gene lost 6 bases, with 14 bases spanning the gap. CDR3 nucleotide sequence: TGTGCCAGCAGACACTTCGGACAGCCTGAAGCTTTCTTT. It translates to CASRHFGQPEAFF. Variable domain in full (rest from reference TRBV25-1 and TRBJ1-1): EADIYQTPRYLVIGTGKKITLECSQTMGHDKMYWYQQDPGMELHLIHYSYGVNSTEKGDLSSESTVSRIRTEHFPLTLESARPSHTSQYLCASRHFGQPEAFFGQGTRLTVV.

The V call is TRBV30, the J call TRBJ1-4; a possible D gene is TRBD1 (5 bases). Germline V gene lookup returns CDR1 GTSNPN and CDR2 SVGIG (reference sequence). There are 15 residues in the CDR3. Trimming took off 0 bases at V and 8 bases at J, with 16 bases between the two ends. Written as DNA, the CDR3 is TGTGCCTGGAGTGTACGGTATAGGGGCGAGGAAAAACTGTTTTTT. It codes for CAWSVRYRGEEKLFF. The variable domain in full, with the rest retrieved from reference TRBV30 and TRBJ1-4, is SQTIHQWPATLVQPVGSPLSLECTVEGTSNPNLYWYRQAAGRGLQLLFYSVGIGQISSEVPQNLSASRPQDRQFILSSKKLLLSDSGFYLCAWSVRYRGEEKLFFGSGTQLSVL.

The rearrangement links TRBV2 to TRBJ1-5; D uncertain. Trimming shortened V by 4 bases and J by 5 bases, and 12 bases separated the two germline ends. This CDR3 contains 14 residues. Germline-derived CDR1 and CDR2 are SNHLY and FYNNEI. The chain's CDR3 is CASSGGAWDQPQHF. For the CDR3, the DNA is TGTGCCAGCAGTGGGGGAGCCTGGGATCAGCCCCAGCATTTT.

The chain employs TRBV19 and TRBJ1-1; 8 positions match TRBD1. This CDR3 has 16 amino acids. Germline assignment: CDR1 LNHDA and CDR2 SQIVND (reference sequence). V was clipped by 7 bases and J by 4 bases; unmatched bases: 14. The CDR3 bases are TGTGCCAGTATTAAAGGGTCGGACAGGGTGGGCACTGAAGCTTTCTTT. Encoded protein: CASIKGSDRVGTEAFF.

This clone was seen a few times. The gene calls are TRBV11-2 and TRBJ2-2; D remains unclear. The V end lost 5 bases, the J end lost 11 bases, and 9 bases lay between the germline ends. From germline, CDR1 is SGHAT and CDR2 FQNNGV. This CDR3 has 11 amino acids. CDR3 in amino acids: CASSQTLELFF. Here the CDR3 DNA reads TGTGCCAGCAGCCAAACCCTCGAGCTGTTTTTT.

V usage is TRBV6-5 and J usage is TRBJ1-2; the D is unclear. This CDR3 comprises 13 residues. V lost 6 bases and J 6 bases, leaving 14 bases between the germline ends. Germline CDR1 MNHEY, CDR2 SVGAGI. CDR3 sequence: CASRTGTLDGYTF. CDR3 sequence (DNA): TGTGCCAGCAGAACGGGTACATTAGATGGCTACACCTTC.

The DNA for the CDR3 is TGTGCCAGCAGGGGGACTTTAAACAATGAGCAGTTCTTC. Protein sequence: CASRGTLNNEQFF. The J gene is TRBJ2-1, the V gene TRBV3-1 (or the pseudogene TRBV3-2); D might be TRBD2 (6 bases). This CDR3 is built from 13 residues. V lost 6 bases, J lost 5 bases, and 11 bases lay in between. Germline values: CDR1 LGHDT, CDR2 YNNKEL (reference sequence).